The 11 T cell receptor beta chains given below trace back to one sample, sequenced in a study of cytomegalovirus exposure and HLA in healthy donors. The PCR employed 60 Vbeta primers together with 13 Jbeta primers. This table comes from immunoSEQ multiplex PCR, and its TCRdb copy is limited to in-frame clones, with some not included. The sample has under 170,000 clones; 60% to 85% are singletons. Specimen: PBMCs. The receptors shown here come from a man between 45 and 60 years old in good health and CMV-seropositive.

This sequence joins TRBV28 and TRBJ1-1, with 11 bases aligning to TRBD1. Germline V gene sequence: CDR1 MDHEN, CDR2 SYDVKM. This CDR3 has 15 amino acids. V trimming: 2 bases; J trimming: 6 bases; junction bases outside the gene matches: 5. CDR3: CASSLRGDRGSEAFF. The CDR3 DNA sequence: TGTGCCAGCAGTTTAAGGGGGGACAGGGGGTCTGAAGCTTTCTTT. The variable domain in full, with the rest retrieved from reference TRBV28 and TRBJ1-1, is DVKVTQSSRYLVKRTGEKVFLECVQDMDHENMFWYRQDPGLGLRLIYFSYDVKMKEKGDIPEGYSVSREKKERFSLILESASTNQTSMYLCASSLRGDRGSEAFFGQGTRLTVV.

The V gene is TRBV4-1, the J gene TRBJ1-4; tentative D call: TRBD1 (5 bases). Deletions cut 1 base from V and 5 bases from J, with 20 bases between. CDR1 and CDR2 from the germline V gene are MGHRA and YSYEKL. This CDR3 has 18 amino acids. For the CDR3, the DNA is TGCGCCAGCAGCCAAGGAAGCATCGGCGGGGCGCAGAATGAAAAACTGTTTTTT. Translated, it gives CASSQGSIGGAQNEKLFF.

This CDR3 reads CASSAQGASGANVLTF. CDR3 nucleotides: TGTGCCAGCAGTGCACAGGGGGCTTCTGGGGCCAACGTCCTGACTTTC. The chain carries TRBV2 and TRBJ2-6, with 9 bases that match TRBD1. This CDR3 is built from 16 residues. Trimming removed 4 bases from V and 1 base from J; junction bases left unmatched: 2. The germline gives CDR1 SNHLY, CDR2 FYNNEI.

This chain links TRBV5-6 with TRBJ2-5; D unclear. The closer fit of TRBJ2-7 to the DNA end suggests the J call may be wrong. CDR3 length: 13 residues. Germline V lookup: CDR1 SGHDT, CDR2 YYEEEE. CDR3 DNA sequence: TGTGCCAGCAGCTTGTTCGCGTTAAGCGAGCAGTACTTC. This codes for CASSLFALSEQYF.

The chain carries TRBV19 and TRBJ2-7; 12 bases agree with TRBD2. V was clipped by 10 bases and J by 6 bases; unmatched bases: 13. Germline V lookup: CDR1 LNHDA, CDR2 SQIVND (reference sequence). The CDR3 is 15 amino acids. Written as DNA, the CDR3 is TGTGCCACTTCCAGGCGACTAGCGGGAGTACCCGAGCAGTACTTC. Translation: CATSRRLAGVPEQYF.

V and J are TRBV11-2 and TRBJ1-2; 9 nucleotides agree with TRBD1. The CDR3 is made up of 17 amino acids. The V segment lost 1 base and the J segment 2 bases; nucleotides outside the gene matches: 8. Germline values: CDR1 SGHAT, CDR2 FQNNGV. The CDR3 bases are TGTGCCAGCAGCTTAGGGGACAGGGAGCTATGGAACTATGGCTACACCTTC. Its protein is CASSLGDRELWNYGYTF.

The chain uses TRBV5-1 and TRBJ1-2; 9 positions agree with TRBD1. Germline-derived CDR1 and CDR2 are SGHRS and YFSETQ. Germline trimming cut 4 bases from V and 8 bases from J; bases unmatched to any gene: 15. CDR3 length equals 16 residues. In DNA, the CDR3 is TGCGCCAGCAGCACCACGGGACAGGGTAAATTAGGAGGCTACACCTTC. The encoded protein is CASSTTGQGKLGGYTF.

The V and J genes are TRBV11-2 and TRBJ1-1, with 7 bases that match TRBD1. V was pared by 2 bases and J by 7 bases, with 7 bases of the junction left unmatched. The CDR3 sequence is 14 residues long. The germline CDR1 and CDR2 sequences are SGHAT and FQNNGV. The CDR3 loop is CASSLSDRVIEAFF. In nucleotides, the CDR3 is TGTGCCAGCAGCTTATCCGACAGGGTTATTGAAGCTTTCTTT. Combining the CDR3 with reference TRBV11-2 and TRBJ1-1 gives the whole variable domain EAGVAQSPRYKIIEKRQSVAFWCNPISGHATLYWYQQILGQGPKLLIQFQNNGVVDDSQLPKDRFSAERLKGVDSTLKIQPAKLEDSAVYLCASSLSDRVIEAFFGQGTRLTVV.

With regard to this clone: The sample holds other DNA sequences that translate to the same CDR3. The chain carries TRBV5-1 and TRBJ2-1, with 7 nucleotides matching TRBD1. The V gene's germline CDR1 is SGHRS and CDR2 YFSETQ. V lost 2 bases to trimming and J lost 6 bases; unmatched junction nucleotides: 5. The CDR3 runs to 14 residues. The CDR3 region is CASSFGSGGNEQFF. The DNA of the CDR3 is TGCGCCAGCAGCTTCGGATCAGGGGGCAATGAGCAGTTCTTC.

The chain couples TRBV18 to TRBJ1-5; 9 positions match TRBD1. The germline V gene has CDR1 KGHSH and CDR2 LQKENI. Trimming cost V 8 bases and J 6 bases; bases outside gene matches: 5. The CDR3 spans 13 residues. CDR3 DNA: TGTGCCAGCCGGGACAGGGACGGTCAGCCCCAGCATTTT. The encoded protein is CASRDRDGQPQHF. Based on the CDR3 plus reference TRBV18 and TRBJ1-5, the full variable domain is NAGVMQNPRHLVRRRGQEARLRCSPMKGHSHVYWYRQLPEEGLKFMVYLQKENIIDESGMPKERFSAEFPKEGPSILRIQQVVRGDSAAYFCASRDRDGQPQHFGDGTRLSIL.

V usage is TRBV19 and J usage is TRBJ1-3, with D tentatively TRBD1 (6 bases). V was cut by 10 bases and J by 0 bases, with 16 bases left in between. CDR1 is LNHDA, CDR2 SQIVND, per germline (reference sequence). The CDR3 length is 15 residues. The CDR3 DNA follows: TGTGCCACCGCCCCGAGACAGGCCTCTGGAAACACCATATATTTT. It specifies CATAPRQASGNTIYF.